What follows are 6 T cell receptor beta chains derived from one specimen sequenced in a study of T cells in Graves' hyperthyroidism and ophthalmopathy. Authors of the study amplified TCR beta CDR3 regions from RNA transcripts. First-round RT-PCR targeting the TCR CDR3 was performed with the HTBI primer set. TCRdb used MiXCR to reprocess the multiplex PCR reads, holding one entry per CDR3 protein. This sample has around 350,000 distinct CDR3 sequences, with about a sixth found just once. The specimen sequenced was blood. These receptors originate from a woman aged 30 to 39 with Graves' hyperthyroidism that later progressed to Graves' ophthalmopathy.

This clonotype was picked up a small number of times. The chain employs TRBV20-1 and TRBJ1-1; D remains ambiguous. The ends were cut back, 0 bases at V and 2 bases at J, with 13 bases in the middle. Per germline, CDR1 DFQATT and CDR2 SNEGSKA (reference sequence). The CDR3 extends over 15 amino acids. This CDR3 is CSARDSRTTNTEAFF. In DNA, the CDR3 is TGCAGTGCTAGAGACAGCCGAACGACTAACACTGAAGCTTTCTTT.

This clonotype was detected many times. The chain is built from TRBV12-3 or TRBV12-4 and TRBJ2-5; D tentatively fits TRBD1 or TRBD2 (5 bases each). Trimming removed 5 bases at V and 0 bases at J, with 13 bases between. CDR3 length equals 15 residues. The CDR3 reads CASSSGTEYQETQYF. CDR3 nucleotides: TGTGCCAGCAGTAGTGGGACGGAATACCAAGAGACCCAGTACTTC.

This clonotype was recorded at least ten times. The chain couples TRBV6-1 to TRBJ2-7; TRBD2 is a possible D gene (5 bases). CDR3 length equals 13 residues. The germline CDR1 and CDR2 sequences are MNHNS and SASEGT. V lost 5 bases, J lost 6 bases, and 14 bases lay in between. CDR3 nucleotide sequence: TGTGCCAGCAGTTTGAGGGCAGAAGGCGAGCAGTACTTC. Translated, it gives CASSLRAEGEQYF.

There are many counts of this clonotype. Here the CDR3 reads CASSLADFTDGQPQHF. Here the CDR3 DNA reads TGTGCCAGCAGCTTAGCAGATTTTACTGACGGGCAGCCCCAGCATTTT. The chain joins TRBV7-2 to TRBJ1-5; no definite D call. The germline V gene has CDR1 SGHTA and CDR2 FQGNSA. The CDR3 extends over 16 amino acids. V shed 0 bases and J shed 7 bases, with 16 bases lying between them.

This sequence joins TRBV13 and TRBJ2-4; tentative D call: TRBD2 (5 bases). The CDR3 has 15 amino acids. Germline V lookup: CDR1 PRHDT, CDR2 FYEKMQ (reference sequence). V lost 5 bases and J 5 bases, leaving 16 bases between the germline ends. As DNA, the CDR3 is TGTGCCAGCAGCCCTCGTCGGGATATGGAAAACATTCAGTACTTC. Translation gives CASSPRRDMENIQYF. Full variable domain (missing parts from reference TRBV13 and TRBJ2-4): AAGVIQSPRHLIKEKRETATLKCYPIPRHDTVYWYQQGPGQDPQFLISFYEKMQSDKGSIPDRFSAQQFSDYHSELNMSSLELGDSALYFCASSPRRDMENIQYFGAGTRLSVL.

The chain has TRBV5-8 and TRBJ2-7, with D unresolved. The CDR3 loop spans 14 amino acids. Germline CDR1 reads SGHTS; CDR2 reads YDEGEE. Deletions cut 4 bases from V and 5 bases from J, with 16 bases between. In nucleotides, the CDR3 is TGTGCCAGCAGCATGGACCCCGCCGGTGACGAGCAGTACTTC. Its protein product is CASSMDPAGDEQYF.